This TCR beta chain stems from a study of Ad26.COV2.S vaccination and SARS-CoV-2 variants. Study in general: Ad26.COV2.S shots went into the muscle once or twice, 56 days apart.

Measured with immunoSEQ multiplex PCR; TCRdb has only the in-frame clones, and not every one. The sample has roughly 380,000 clones; roughly 85% are singletons. Treatment described: 19 received Ad26.COV2.S at low or high dose, single or two shots; 5 received placebo; per-sample allocation not given. Samples were taken on day 63 after the first vaccine or placebo injection. Turning to this clone: Its antigen is still unknown.

Regarding the study as a whole: Possible underestimation of total T cell responses by the TCR breadth and depth analyses was noted.

This specimen consisted of peripheral blood, obtained in a trial of Ad26.COV2.S vaccine versus placebo. This receptor was identified in a person aged 18-60 years who received the Ad26.COV2.S COVID-19 vaccine or a placebo.

In DNA, the CDR3 is TGTGCCAGCAGCTTAGGGCAGGGACTGAATGAAAAACTGTTTTTT. It yields the protein CASSLGQGLNEKLFF. The chain couples TRBV7-2 to TRBJ1-4; TRBD1 might be the D (5 bases). Germline-derived CDR1 and CDR2 are SGHTA and FQGNSA. Trimming pared 1 base from V and 5 bases from J, leaving 11 bases between. This CDR3 is 15 amino acids long.